This T cell receptor (beta chain) was recovered during a study of graft-versus-host responses after intestinal transplantation. Sequencing was performed with immunoSEQ multiplex PCR; in TCRdb, only in-frame clones are kept and a portion is missing. The data contain 84,000 or so clones, around 93% of them singletons. As concerns this clone: Its antigen is unidentified.

The TCR comes from a human donor who was the organ donor for an intestinal transplant. Sequenced here: unstimulated CD8+ T cells sorted from spleen or lymph node cells, sampled before transplant.

The CDR3 DNA is TGTGCCACGTGCCCGGGACAGGGGAACACCGGGGAGCTGTTTTTT. Translated, it gives CATCPGQGNTGELFF. The rearrangement links TRBV19 to TRBJ2-2; 9 bases line up with TRBD1. This CDR3 is built from 15 residues. The V gene end was trimmed by 10 bases and the J gene end by 1 base; junction bases not matched to a gene: 7. CDR1 and CDR2 (germline): LNHDA, SQIVND (reference sequence).